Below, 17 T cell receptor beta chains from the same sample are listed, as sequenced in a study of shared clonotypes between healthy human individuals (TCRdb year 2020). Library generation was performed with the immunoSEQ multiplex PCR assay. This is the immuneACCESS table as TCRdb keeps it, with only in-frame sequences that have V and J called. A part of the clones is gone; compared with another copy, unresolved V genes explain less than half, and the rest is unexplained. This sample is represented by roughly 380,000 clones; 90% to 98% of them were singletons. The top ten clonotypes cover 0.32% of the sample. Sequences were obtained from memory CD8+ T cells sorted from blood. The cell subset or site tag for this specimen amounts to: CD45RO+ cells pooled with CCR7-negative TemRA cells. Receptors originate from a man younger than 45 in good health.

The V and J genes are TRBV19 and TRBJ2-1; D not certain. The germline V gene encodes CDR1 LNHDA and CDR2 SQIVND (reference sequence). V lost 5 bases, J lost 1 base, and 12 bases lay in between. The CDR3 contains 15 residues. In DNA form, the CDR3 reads TGTGCCAGTAGTCTGGACGCGGCTTCCTACAATGAGCAGTTCTTC. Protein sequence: CASSLDAASYNEQFF.

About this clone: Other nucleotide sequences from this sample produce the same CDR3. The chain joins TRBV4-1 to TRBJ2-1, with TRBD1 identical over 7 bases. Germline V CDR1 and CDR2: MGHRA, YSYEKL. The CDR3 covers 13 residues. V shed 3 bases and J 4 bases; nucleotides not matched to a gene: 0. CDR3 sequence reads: CASSQGQYNEQFF. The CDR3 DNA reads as TGCGCCAGCAGCCAGGGACAGTACAATGAGCAGTTCTTC.

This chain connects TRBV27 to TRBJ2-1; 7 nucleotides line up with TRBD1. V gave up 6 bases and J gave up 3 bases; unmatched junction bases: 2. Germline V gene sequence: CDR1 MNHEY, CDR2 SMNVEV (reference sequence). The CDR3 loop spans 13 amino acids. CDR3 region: CASSRTGYNEQFF. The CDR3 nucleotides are TGTGCCAGCAGCCGGACAGGCTACAATGAGCAGTTCTTC.

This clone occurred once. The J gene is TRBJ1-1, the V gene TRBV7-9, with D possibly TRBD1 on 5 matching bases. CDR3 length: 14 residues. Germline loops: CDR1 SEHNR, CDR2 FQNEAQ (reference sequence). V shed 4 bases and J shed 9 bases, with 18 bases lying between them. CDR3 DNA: TGTGCCAGCAGCTACGACCCCCGACTGGGACAAGCTTTCTTT. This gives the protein CASSYDPRLGQAFF.

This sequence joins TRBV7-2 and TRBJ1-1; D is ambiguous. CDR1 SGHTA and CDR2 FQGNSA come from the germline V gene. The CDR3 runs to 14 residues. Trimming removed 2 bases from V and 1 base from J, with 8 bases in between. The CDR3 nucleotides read TGTGCCAGCAGCTTACTCGCAGAGAACACTGAAGCTTTCTTT. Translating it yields CASSLLAENTEAFF.

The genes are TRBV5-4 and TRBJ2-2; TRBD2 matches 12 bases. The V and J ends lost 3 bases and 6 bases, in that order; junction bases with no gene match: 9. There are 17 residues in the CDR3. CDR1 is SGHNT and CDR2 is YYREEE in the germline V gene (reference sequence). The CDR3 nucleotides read TGTGCCAGCAGCTCCTCCCTAGCGGGAGGGATTGCCGGGGAGCTGTTTTTT. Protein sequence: CASSSSLAGGIAGELFF.

Written as DNA, the CDR3 is TGCGCCAGCAGCTTCGCCGGAGGGATTACCTACGAGCAGTACTTC. Translated, it gives CASSFAGGITYEQYF. The chain employs TRBV5-1 and TRBJ2-7, with D possibly matching TRBD2 (6 bases). This CDR3 has 15 amino acids. Germline V CDR1 and CDR2: SGHRS, YFSETQ. Trimming shortened V by 2 bases and J by 2 bases, and 14 bases separated the two germline ends.

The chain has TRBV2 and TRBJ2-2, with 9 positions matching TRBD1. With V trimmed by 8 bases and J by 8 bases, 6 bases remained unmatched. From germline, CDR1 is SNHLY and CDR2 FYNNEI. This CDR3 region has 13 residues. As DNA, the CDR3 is TGTGCCAGCGCATTACAGGGGGCGGGGGAGCTGTTTTTT. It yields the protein CASALQGAGELFF.

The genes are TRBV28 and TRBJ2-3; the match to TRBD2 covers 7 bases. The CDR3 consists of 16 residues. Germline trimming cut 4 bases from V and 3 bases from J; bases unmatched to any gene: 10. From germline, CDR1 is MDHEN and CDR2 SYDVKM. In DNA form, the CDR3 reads TGTGCCAGCAGTTCCTCAGCGGGGAGTGGTACAGATACGCAGTATTTT. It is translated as CASSSSAGSGTDTQYF.

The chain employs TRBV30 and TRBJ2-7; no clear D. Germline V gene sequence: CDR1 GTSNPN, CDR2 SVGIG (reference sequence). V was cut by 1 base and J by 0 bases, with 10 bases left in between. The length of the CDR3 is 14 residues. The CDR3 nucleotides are TGTGCCTGGAGTGGAAGGGTTCGCTCCTACGAGCAGTACTTC. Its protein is CAWSGRVRSYEQYF.

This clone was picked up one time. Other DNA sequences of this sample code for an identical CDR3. The CDR3 protein is CASSPDRGNQPQHF. As DNA, the CDR3 is TGCGCCAGCAGCCCGGACAGGGGCAATCAGCCCCAGCATTTT. V gene TRBV5-1 combines with J gene TRBJ1-5, with 8 positions matching TRBD1. The CDR3 loop spans 14 amino acids. V shed 4 bases, J shed 2 bases, and the junction held 2 bases outside the gene matches. Germline lookup yields CDR1 SGHRS and CDR2 YFSETQ.

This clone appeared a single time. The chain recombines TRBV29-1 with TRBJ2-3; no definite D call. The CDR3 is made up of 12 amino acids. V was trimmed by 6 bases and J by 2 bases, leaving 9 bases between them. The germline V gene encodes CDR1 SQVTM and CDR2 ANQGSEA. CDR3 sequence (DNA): TGCAGCGTGGTAGGGTCCACAGATACGCAGTATTTT. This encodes CSVVGSTDTQYF.

CDR3 sequence: CASSLGSGTSVKETQYF. DNA of the CDR3: TGTGCCAGCAGCTTGGGGTCGGGGACTAGCGTTAAAGAGACCCAGTACTTC. V gene TRBV5-8 combines with J gene TRBJ2-5; 10 bases agree with TRBD2. Trimming at V came to 0 bases and at J to 3 bases, leaving 8 bases not matched to a gene. In germline, CDR1 is SGHTS, CDR2 YDEGEE. CDR3 length equals 17 residues.

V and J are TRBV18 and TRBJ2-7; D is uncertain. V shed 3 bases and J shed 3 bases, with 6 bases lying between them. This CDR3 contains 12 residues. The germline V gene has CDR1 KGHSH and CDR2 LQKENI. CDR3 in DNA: TGTGCCAGCTCACCCTATAGCTACGAGCAGTACTTC. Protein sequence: CASSPYSYEQYF.

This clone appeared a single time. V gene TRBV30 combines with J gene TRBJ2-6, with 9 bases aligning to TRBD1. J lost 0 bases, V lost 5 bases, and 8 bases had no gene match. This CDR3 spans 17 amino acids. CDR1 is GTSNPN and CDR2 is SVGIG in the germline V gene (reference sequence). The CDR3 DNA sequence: TGTGCCTGGGTTACAGGGGGCACCACCTCTGGGGCCAACGTCCTGACTTTC. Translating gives CAWVTGGTTSGANVLTF.

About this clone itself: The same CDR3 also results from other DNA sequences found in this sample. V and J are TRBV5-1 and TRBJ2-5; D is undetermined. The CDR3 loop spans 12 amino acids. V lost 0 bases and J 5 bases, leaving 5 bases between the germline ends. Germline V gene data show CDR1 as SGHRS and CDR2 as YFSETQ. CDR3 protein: CASSLARETQYF. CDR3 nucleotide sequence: TGCGCCAGCAGCTTGGCGCGTGAGACCCAGTACTTC.

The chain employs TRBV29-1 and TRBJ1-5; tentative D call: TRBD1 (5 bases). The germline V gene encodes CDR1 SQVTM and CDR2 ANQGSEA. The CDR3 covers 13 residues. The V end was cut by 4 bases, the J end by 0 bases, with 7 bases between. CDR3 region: CSVVGDSNQPQHF. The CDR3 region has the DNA TGCAGCGTTGTGGGGGATAGCAATCAGCCCCAGCATTTT.